The entry below describes one T cell receptor beta chain. Its antigen is undetermined. The junction shows a germline mismatch at one end, possibly a read error. This sample stems from a study of T cells after yellow fever vaccination. This CDR3 has 14 amino acids. Germline CDR1 reads SGHTA; CDR2 reads FQGNSA. General observations from the study: Most primary-vaccination clones recurred post-booster (nearly 98% CD4, over 70% CD8).

The TCR cDNA carried a universal primer site and UMIs from 5'RACE template switching. TCRdb redid the calling of the 5' RACE reads with MiXCR, one entry per CDR3 protein. The sample comprises some 350,000 distinct CDR3 sequences, 8.5% to 10% of which are singletons, and about 20% rests with the top ten. The sequence was collected from a man in his late teens or twenties who received the YFV17D yellow fever vaccine. Sequences were derived from PBMCs, sampled on the day of the first yellow fever vaccination. The rearrangement joins TRBV7-2 to TRBJ2-1, with 10 bases aligning to TRBD1. The CDR3 region is CASSSPRTGGLQIF. The DNA of the CDR3 is TGTGCCAGCAGCTCACCCCGGACAGGGGGTCTTCAGATCTTC.